Presented here are 27 T cell receptor beta chains from one specimen sequenced in a study of T-cell reconstitution after alpha-beta-depleted transplantation in children. Unique molecular identifiers were used to barcode this TCRbeta library. MiXCR, run by TCRdb on the PCR reads, gives a single entry per CDR3 protein. The sample lists 700,000 to 950,000 distinct CDR3 sequences, about 16% seen once, with approximately 4.5% in the top ten. Sequenced here: PBMCs, mostly from graft donor cells, sampled 360 days after TCRalphabeta/CD19-depleted stem cell transplant. These TCRs come from a male patient between 10 and 17 years old who had a stem cell transplant for acute lymphoblastic leukemia, so the T cells may come from the graft donor.

In its sample, this clonotype was seen a few times. The chain carries TRBV29-1 and TRBJ2-7; possibly TRBD2 for D (6 bases). Germline V gene data show CDR1 as SQVTM and CDR2 as ANQGSEA. The CDR3 is 13 residues long. Trimming stripped 7 bases from V and 2 bases from J, with 15 bases between. The CDR3 DNA follows: TGCAGCGCTTACCTGGGACTTCCCTACGAGCAGTACTTC. Its translation is CSAYLGLPYEQYF.

This clonotype was seen a few times. The gene calls are TRBV6-1 and TRBJ1-2; D might be TRBD1 (5 bases). Germline V gene data show CDR1 as MNHNS and CDR2 as SASEGT. The CDR3 totals 14 residues. V dropped 5 bases and J dropped 7 bases, with 17 bases sitting between them. The DNA for the CDR3 is TGTGCCAGCAGTCGTACAGGCCCCCTGGGTGGCTACACCTTC. Translated, it gives CASSRTGPLGGYTF.

There are a few counts of this clonotype. A read error may account for a junction end that differs from germline. The chain links TRBV5-1 to TRBJ2-7; 9 bases agree with TRBD2. The CDR3 is made up of 15 amino acids. CDR1 is SGHRS, CDR2 YFSETQ, per germline. CDR3 sequence: CASSLTLAGSYEQYF. The CDR3 DNA is TGTGCCAGCAGCTTGACTCTAGCGGGGTCCTACGAGCAGTACTTC.

The DNA for the CDR3 is TGCAGTGCCCACAGATCGGACAGGACCGATAGCAATCAGCCCCAGCATTTT. Amino acids: CSAHRSDRTDSNQPQHF. The chain uses TRBV20-1 and TRBJ1-5; 7 positions agree with TRBD1. Unmatched junction bases numbered 14, after V lost 6 bases and J lost 0 bases. The CDR3 sequence is 17 residues long. Germline V gives CDR1 DFQATT, CDR2 SNEGSKA (reference sequence).

The chain employs TRBV5-1 and TRBJ2-3; the match to TRBD1 covers 9 bases. Trimming took 0 bases from V and 6 from J; bases not matched to a gene: 5. The CDR3 has 15 residues. CDR1 is SGHRS, CDR2 YFSETQ, per germline. This chain's CDR3 is CASSLGDRDTDTQYF. CDR3 bases: TGCGCCAGCAGCTTGGGGGACAGGGACACGGATACGCAGTATTTT.

Only a few counts were recorded for this clonotype. The chain couples TRBV5-5 to TRBJ2-1; unclear D gene. Trimming removed 7 bases at V and 8 bases at J, with 7 bases between. The CDR3 runs 10 residues. CDR1 SGHKS and CDR2 YYEKEE come from the germline V gene (reference sequence). The CDR3 coding sequence is TGTGCCAGCGGACGGGATGAGCAGTTCTTC. As protein: CASGRDEQFF.

In this sample, this clonotype turned up many times. The CDR3 protein is CASSQGVGTQYF. The CDR3 DNA reads as TGTGCCAGCAGCCAAGGAGTCGGGACCCAGTACTTC. The chain uses TRBV11-2 and TRBJ2-5; no clear D. The germline V and J ends were trimmed by 5 bases and 7 bases, with 11 bases remaining between them. Germline loops: CDR1 SGHAT, CDR2 FQNNGV. The CDR3 is 12 amino acids.

The table lists this clonotype with a few counts. This chain links TRBV6-5 with TRBJ1-3; 7 bases agree with TRBD1. V trimming: 2 bases; J trimming: 0 bases; junction bases outside the gene matches: 7. Germline V CDR1 and CDR2: MNHEY, SVGAGI. This CDR3 has 17 amino acids. The CDR3 nucleotides read TGTGCCAGCAGTTACGGGACAGCCTTCCTCTCTGGAAACACCATATATTTT. This sequence encodes CASSYGTAFLSGNTIYF.

This clonotype has a handful of counts. The rearrangement links TRBV4-1 to TRBJ1-1, with D possibly TRBD1 on 5 matching bases. V dropped 4 bases and J dropped 8 bases, with 14 bases sitting between them. Per the germline V gene, CDR1 is MGHRA and CDR2 is YSYEKL. The CDR3 covers 13 residues. CDR3: CASSLGPRTEAFF. CDR3 DNA sequence: TGCGCCAGCAGCCTAGGGCCGCGGACAGAAGCTTTCTTT.

This chain connects TRBV12-3 or TRBV12-4 to TRBJ2-7, with D possibly matching TRBD2 (6 bases). The CDR3 sequence is 14 residues long. V was clipped by 8 bases and J by 4 bases, with 18 bases between them. The chain's CDR3 is CASAPLATYYEQYF. Written as DNA, the CDR3 is TGTGCCAGCGCTCCCCTAGCGACATATTACGAGCAGTACTTC.

This clonotype was detected ten times or more. The V and J genes are TRBV5-1 and TRBJ2-7; TRBD1 matches at 11 bases. The CDR3 length is 14 residues. Germline V lookup: CDR1 SGHRS, CDR2 YFSETQ. V trimming: 4 bases; J trimming: 7 bases; junction bases outside the gene matches: 7. The CDR3 nucleotides are TGCGCCAGCAGCCTGGACAGGGGGCCGGGTGAGCAGTACTTC. Residues: CASSLDRGPGEQYF.

The chain couples TRBV5-1 to TRBJ2-2; D gene ambiguous. CDR1 is SGHRS, CDR2 YFSETQ, per germline. V was trimmed by 4 bases and J by 7 bases, leaving 8 bases between them. The CDR3 runs to 12 residues. As DNA, the CDR3 is TGCGCCAGCAGCCCAATGGGCGGGGAGCTGTTTTTT. Translation: CASSPMGGELFF. Complete variable domain (other parts from reference TRBV5-1 and TRBJ2-2): KAGVTQTPRYLIKTRGQQVTLSCSPISGHRSVSWYQQTPGQGLQFLFEYFSETQRNKGNFPGRFSGRQFSNSRSEMNVSTLELGDSALYLCASSPMGGELFFGEGSRLTVL.

Worth noting for this clonotype: A much larger clone lies a single base off, so this may be a read error. Without the conserved terminal phenylalanine or tryptophan, this CDR3 likely stems from a read error. V is TRBV29-1 and J is TRBJ2-1; D might be TRBD1 (5 bases). The V end was cut by 3 bases, the J end by 5 bases, with 20 bases between. The germline V gene encodes CDR1 SQVTM and CDR2 ANQGSEA. The CDR3 contains 16 residues. The CDR3 here is CSVDGVRWQGHNEQFY. DNA for the CDR3: TGCAGCGTTGATGGGGTGAGGTGGCAGGGCCACAATGAGCAGTTCTAC.

The chain carries TRBV12-3 or TRBV12-4 and TRBJ2-3, with TRBD2 matching over 8 bases. J gave up 2 bases and V 9 bases, and 7 bases lay outside the gene matches. There are 14 residues in the CDR3. The CDR3 DNA reads as TGTGCCAGGAGCCTAGCGGGCTACACAGATACGCAGTATTTT. This sequence encodes CARSLAGYTDTQYF.

The chain joins TRBV6-4 to TRBJ2-3, with 10 bases that match TRBD1. V lost 5 bases and J lost 3; bases outside the gene matches: 5. Germline V gives CDR1 MRHNA, CDR2 SNTAGT. The CDR3 extends over 15 amino acids. Here the CDR3 reads CASSSDRGPTDTQYF. The DNA for the CDR3 is TGTGCCAGCAGTTCAGACAGGGGGCCGACAGATACGCAGTATTTT.

Comment on this clonotype: One end of the junction is discordant with germline, which a read error may explain. This chain links TRBV7-3 with TRBJ2-1; 10 positions match TRBD2. This CDR3 comprises 16 residues. Per germline, CDR1 SGHTA and CDR2 FQGTGA. CDR3 sequence: CASSLTSGLRNNEQFF. As DNA, the CDR3 is TGTGCTAGCAGCTTGACTAGCGGGCTTCGAAACAATGAGCAGTTCTTC.

This clonotype was seen at least ten times. This chain uses TRBV12-3 or TRBV12-4 with TRBJ2-1, with D perhaps TRBD1 or TRBD2 (7 bases each). The CDR3 spans 14 residues. V dropped 3 bases and J dropped 10 bases, with 16 bases sitting between them. CDR3 nucleotides: TGTGCCAGCAGTTTTATACAGGGGAGGGGGGAGCAGTTCTTC. Translated, it gives CASSFIQGRGEQFF.

This chain joins TRBV2 and TRBJ2-1; weak D call: TRBD1 (5 bases). Trimming took 8 bases from V and 5 from J, leaving 13 bases between them. The CDR3 length is 13 residues. From germline, CDR1 is SNHLY and CDR2 FYNNEI. Written as DNA, the CDR3 is TGTGCCAGCTCCTGGGGCAATCACAATGAGCAGTTCTTC. Encoded protein: CASSWGNHNEQFF.

The chain joins TRBV27 to TRBJ2-7; TRBD2 agrees at 10 bases. V lost 3 bases, J lost 5 bases, and 13 bases stayed unmatched. This CDR3 has 17 residues. From germline, CDR1 is MNHEY and CDR2 SMNVEV (reference sequence). The CDR3 region is CASSLVPMTSGHNEQYF. In DNA, the CDR3 is TGTGCCAGCAGTTTGGTCCCCATGACTAGCGGGCACAACGAGCAGTACTTC.

The chain carries TRBV12-3 or TRBV12-4 and TRBJ1-2, with unresolved D. The CDR3 length is 14 residues. V dropped 8 bases and J dropped 4 bases, with 17 bases sitting between them. The DNA for the CDR3 is TGTGCCAGCGGACCGGCAGATCCTAGCTATGGCTACACCTTC. Its translation is CASGPADPSYGYTF.

This clonotype was seen ten or more times. The chain uses TRBV5-1 and TRBJ2-5; D is perhaps TRBD1 (5 bases). CDR1 SGHRS and CDR2 YFSETQ come from the germline V gene. V shed 3 bases and J shed 2 bases, with 8 bases lying between them. The CDR3 covers 13 residues. CDR3 region: CASSSQGQETQYF. The DNA of the CDR3 is TGCGCCAGCAGCTCCCAGGGACAAGAGACCCAGTACTTC.

DNA for the CDR3: TGTGCCTGGAGTGTGGGTACGGCTGGAAACACCATATATTTT. This codes for CAWSVGTAGNTIYF. The chain is built from TRBV30 and TRBJ1-3; D is ambiguous. CDR3 length: 14 residues. The ends were cut back, 0 bases at V and 2 bases at J, with 8 bases in the middle. Germline V gene data show CDR1 as GTSNPN and CDR2 as SVGIG (reference sequence). The full variable domain, its missing parts supplied by reference TRBV30 and TRBJ1-3, is SQTIHQWPATLVQPVGSPLSLECTVEGTSNPNLYWYRQAAGRGLQLLFYSVGIGQISSEVPQNLSASRPQDRQFILSSKKLLLSDSGFYLCAWSVGTAGNTIYFGEGSWLTVV.

The chain couples TRBV12-3 or TRBV12-4 to TRBJ2-7, with D maybe TRBD1 (5 bases). CDR3 length: 14 residues. Trimming pared 3 bases from V and 7 bases from J, leaving 16 bases between. The CDR3 sequence: CASSFQGGSREQYF. The CDR3, as DNA: TGTGCCAGCAGTTTTCAGGGTGGGTCCCGGGAGCAGTACTTC.

In its sample, this clonotype was seen a few times. V usage is TRBV20-1 and J usage is TRBJ2-1; 7 nucleotides align to TRBD2. The CDR3 runs 14 residues. Germline V CDR1 and CDR2: DFQATT, SNEGSKA (reference sequence). J gave up 0 bases and V 5 bases, and 4 bases lay outside the gene matches. The CDR3 sequence is CSASSGRSYNEQFF. In nucleotides, the CDR3 is TGCAGTGCTTCTAGCGGCCGCTCCTACAATGAGCAGTTCTTC.

This chain links TRBV12-3 or TRBV12-4 with TRBJ1-5; weak D call: TRBD1 (5 bases). CDR3 length: 18 residues. V lost 5 bases and J lost 0, with 20 bases in between. CDR3 nucleotide sequence: TGTGCCAGCAGTCAGTCGGTAGGGGCTGGGTATAGCAATCAGCCCCAGCATTTT. It is translated as CASSQSVGAGYSNQPQHF.

This clonotype was seen a handful of times. The V and J genes are TRBV5-1 and TRBJ2-7; 8 bases map to TRBD1. This CDR3 region has 15 residues. CDR1 SGHRS and CDR2 YFSETQ come from the germline V gene. The V gene end was trimmed by 4 bases and the J gene end by 2 bases; junction bases not matched to a gene: 8. CDR3 sequence reads: CASSPRTGYTYEQYF. CDR3 DNA sequence: TGCGCCAGCAGCCCCCGGACAGGGTATACCTACGAGCAGTACTTC.

This clonotype was counted many times. This rearrangement joins TRBV12-3 or TRBV12-4 to TRBJ2-2, with a possible D match to TRBD2 (5 bases). V was cut by 3 bases and J by 5 bases, with 7 bases left in between. This CDR3 comprises 13 residues. The DNA of the CDR3 is TGTGCCAGCAGTTTTCGAGGGACCGGGGAGCTGTTTTTT. Translated: CASSFRGTGELFF.